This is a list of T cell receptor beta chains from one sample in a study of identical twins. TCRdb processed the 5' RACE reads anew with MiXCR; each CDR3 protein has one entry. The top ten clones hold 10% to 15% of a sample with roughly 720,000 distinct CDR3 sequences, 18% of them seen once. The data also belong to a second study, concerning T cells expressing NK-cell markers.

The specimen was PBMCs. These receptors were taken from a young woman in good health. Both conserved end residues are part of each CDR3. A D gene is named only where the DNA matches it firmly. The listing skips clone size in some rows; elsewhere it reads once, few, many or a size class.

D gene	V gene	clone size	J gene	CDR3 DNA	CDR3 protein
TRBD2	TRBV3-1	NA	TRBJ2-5	TGTGCCAGCAGCCAAGAAAGGGGCGGGAGAGGGGAAGAGACCCAGTACTTC	CASSQERGGRGEETQYF
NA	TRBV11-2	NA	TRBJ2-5	TGTGCCAGCACACCCTTAGCTGTCCGGGGCACCCAGTACTTC	CASTPLAVRGTQYF
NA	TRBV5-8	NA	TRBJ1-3	TGTGCCAGCAGACGCGGTAGGGGATCCTCTGGAAACACCATATATTTT	CASRRGRGSSGNTIYF
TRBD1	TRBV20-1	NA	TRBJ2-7	TGCAGTGCTAGAACCGGGACAGGGCGCGAGCAGTACTTC	CSARTGTGREQYF
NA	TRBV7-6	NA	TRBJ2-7	TGTGCCAGCAGCTTATATAGCGCCGAGCAGTACTTC	CASSLYSAEQYF
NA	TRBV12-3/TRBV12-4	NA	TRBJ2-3	TGTGCCAGCAGTTCGGGGCACTACACAGATACGCAGTATTTT	CASSSGHYTDTQYF
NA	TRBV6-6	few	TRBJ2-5	TGTGCCACCCTCGTGGGAGAGACCCAGTACTTC	CATLVGETQYF
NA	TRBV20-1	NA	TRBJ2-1	TGCAGTGCTAGTCGGCTAGCCTACAATGAGCAGTTCTTC	CSASRLAYNEQFF
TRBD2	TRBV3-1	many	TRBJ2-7	TGTGCCAGCAAACTAGCGGTCGCCTCCTACGAGCAGTACTTC	CASKLAVASYEQYF
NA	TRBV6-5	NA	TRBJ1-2	TGTGCCAGCAGTTCCCTCCAGGTTCTAGATGGCTACACCTTC	CASSSLQVLDGYTF
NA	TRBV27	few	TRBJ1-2	TGTGCCAGCAGTCCCTGGGGTCTATACCCCCACTATGGCTACACCTTC	CASSPWGLYPHYGYTF
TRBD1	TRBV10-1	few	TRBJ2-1	TGCGCCAGCAGTCGACAGGGAAGGGGGAGCCGGAATGAGCAGTTCTTC	CASSRQGRGSRNEQFF
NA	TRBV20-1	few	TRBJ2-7	TGCAGTGCCTCTGACAGAGGATTCGACTCATCCTACGAGCAGTACTTC	CSASDRGFDSSYEQYF
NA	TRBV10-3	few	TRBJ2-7	TGTGCCATCAGGGGAATCGACGAGCAGTACTTC	CAIRGIDEQYF
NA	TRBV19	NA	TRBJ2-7	TGTGCCAGTAGGGGAACAGGGTCCGAGCAGTACTTC	CASRGTGSEQYF
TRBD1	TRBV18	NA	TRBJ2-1	TGTGCCAGCTCACCATCGAGGAGACCGGGACAGGGCTTGTATGAGCAGTTCTTC	CASSPSRRPGQGLYEQFF
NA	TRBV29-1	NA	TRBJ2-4	TGCAGCGTTGAAAGGGAGGAGGGCAGAAGGAACATTCAGTACTTC	CSVEREEGRRNIQYF
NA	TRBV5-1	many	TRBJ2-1	TGCGCCAGCAGCTTGGGACAACCATACAATGAGCAGTTCTTC	CASSLGQPYNEQFF
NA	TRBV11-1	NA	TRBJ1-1	TGTGCCAGCAGCTTAATGCGGACTGAAGCTTTCTTT	CASSLMRTEAFF
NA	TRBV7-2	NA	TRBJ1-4	TGTGCCAGCAGCCGAGGGGGGTCTAATGAAAAACTGTTTTTT	CASSRGGSNEKLFF
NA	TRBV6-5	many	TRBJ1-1	TGTGCCAGCAGTTACATAAGTGGGGCAGGGGAAGCTTTCTTT	CASSYISGAGEAFF
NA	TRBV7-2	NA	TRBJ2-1	TGTGCCAGCAGCCCTCAGAATGAGCAGTTCTTC	CASSPQNEQFF
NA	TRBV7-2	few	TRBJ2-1	TGTGCCAGCAGCTTAGGTTGGTCTAGAAACTACAATGAGCAGTTCTTC	CASSLGWSRNYNEQFF
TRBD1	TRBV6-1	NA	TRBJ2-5	TGTGCCAGCAGTACCAGGGGGACGGAGGAGACCCAGTACTTC	CASSTRGTEETQYF
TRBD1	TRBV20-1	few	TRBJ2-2	TGCAGTGCCCAGGACAGGGCGAACACCGGGGAGCTGTTTTTT	CSAQDRANTGELFF
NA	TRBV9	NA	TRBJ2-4	TGTGCCAGCAGCCCAATAGGGGAATCCAAAAACATTCAGTACTTC	CASSPIGESKNIQYF
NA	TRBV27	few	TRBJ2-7	TGTGCCAGCGGAGAAAGGTGGGGTATCTACGAGCAGTACTTC	CASGERWGIYEQYF
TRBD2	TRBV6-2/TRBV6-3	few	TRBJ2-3	TGTGCCAGCAGCACAGAGGCTAGCGGACGCCAAGCTACGCAGTATTTT	CASSTEASGRQATQYF
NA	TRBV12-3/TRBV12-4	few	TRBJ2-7	TGTGCCAGCAGTCGTAAGGGCGGGATATCCGCCTACGAGCAGTACTTC	CASSRKGGISAYEQYF
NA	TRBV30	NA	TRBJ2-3	TGTGCCTGGAGTGTAGGGCAACCCACAGATACGCAGTATTTT	CAWSVGQPTDTQYF
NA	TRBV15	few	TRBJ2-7	TGTGCCACCAGTACCGATTCCGGGGCCATATACGAGCAGTACTTC	CATSTDSGAIYEQYF
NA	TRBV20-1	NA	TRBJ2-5	TGCAGTTCGGCGGGAGAGACCCAGTACTTC	CSSAGETQYF
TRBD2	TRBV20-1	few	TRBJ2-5	TGCAGTGCCATGACTAGCGGGAGGGAGACCCAGTACTTC	CSAMTSGRETQYF
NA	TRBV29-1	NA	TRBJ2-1	TGCAGCGTTATATGGGGCCAGCCCTACAATGAGCAGTTCTTC	CSVIWGQPYNEQFF
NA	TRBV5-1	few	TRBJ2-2	TGCGCCAGCAGCACGGGAAACGGGGAGCTGTTTTTT	CASSTGNGELFF
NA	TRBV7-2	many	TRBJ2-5	TGTGCCAGCAGTTTAGTAGGAGGAGAGACCCAGTACTTC	CASSLVGGETQYF
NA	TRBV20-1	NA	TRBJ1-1	TGCAGTGCTAGGTACGGGGGGCGAGTGGCTTTCTTT	CSARYGGRVAFF
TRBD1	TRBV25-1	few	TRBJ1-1	TGTGCCAGTAGGGGGACAGACATTGAAGCTTTCTTT	CASRGTDIEAFF
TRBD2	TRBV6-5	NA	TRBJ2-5	TGTGCCAGCAGTTACGCCCCCGGAGCGGGAGGAGAGACCCAGTACTTC	CASSYAPGAGGETQYF
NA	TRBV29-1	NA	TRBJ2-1	TGCAGCGTTGTGACAGCCTCACCTCCCTACAATGAGCAGTTCTTC	CSVVTASPPYNEQFF
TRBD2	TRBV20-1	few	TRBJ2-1	TGCAGTGCTAGAGATATTTTGGGCAGCGGGAGGGGCTACAATGAGCAGTTCTTC	CSARDILGSGRGYNEQFF
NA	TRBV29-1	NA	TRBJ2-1	TGCAGCGTTGAAGACTCGAGGCATGAGCAGTTCTTC	CSVEDSRHEQFF
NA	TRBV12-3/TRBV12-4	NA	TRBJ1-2	TGTGCCAGCAGTTTCGTCAAGGGGCAGGGAGCTAACTATGGCTACACCTTC	CASSFVKGQGANYGYTF
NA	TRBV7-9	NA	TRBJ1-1	TGTGCCAGCAGCCGTTCGGGGTTAACTGAAGCTTTCTTT	CASSRSGLTEAFF
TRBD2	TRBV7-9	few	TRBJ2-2	TGTGCCAGCAGCCCTGGGACTAGCAGAAACACCGGGGAGCTGTTTTTT	CASSPGTSRNTGELFF
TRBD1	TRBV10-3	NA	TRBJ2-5	TGTGCCATCAGTCAGAGACAGGGGTCTGGGGAGACCCAGTACTTC	CAISQRQGSGETQYF
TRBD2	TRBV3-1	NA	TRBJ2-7	TGTGCCAGCAGCCAATTGGGGGAGGGCGAGCAGTACTTC	CASSQLGEGEQYF
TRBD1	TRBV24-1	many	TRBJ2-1	TGTGCCACCAGTGCGGGACAGAGCTCCTACAATGAGCAGTTCTTC	CATSAGQSSYNEQFF
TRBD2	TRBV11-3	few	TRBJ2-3	TGTGCCAGCAGCCCTTGGGCTAGCGGGGGTAGCACAGATACGCAGTATTTT	CASSPWASGGSTDTQYF
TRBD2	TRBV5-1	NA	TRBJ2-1	TGCGCCAGCAGGAACGGGGGGGCCTTTCAAGAAGAGCAGTTCTTC	CASRNGGAFQEEQFF
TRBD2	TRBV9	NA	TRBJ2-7	TGTGCCAGCAGCGTTGGGACTAGCGACGCCGAGCAGTACTTC	CASSVGTSDAEQYF
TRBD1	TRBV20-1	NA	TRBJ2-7	TGCAGTGCTGCTGCGACAGGGGATTTTTACGAGCAGTACTTC	CSAAATGDFYEQYF
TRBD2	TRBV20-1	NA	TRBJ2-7	TGCAGTGCAAACCAACTAGCGGGAGACTACGAGCAGTACTTC	CSANQLAGDYEQYF
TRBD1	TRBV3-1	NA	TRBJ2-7	TGTGCCAGCAGCCCAGGGACAGTCTACAAATTTTACGAGCAGTACTTC	CASSPGTVYKFYEQYF